The 32 T cell receptor beta chains below all came from one sample that was sequenced in a study of low-dose radiotherapy and immunotherapy resistance in tumors. TRAV and TRBV primers primed cDNA for both TCRalpha and TCRbeta. Amplification of TCRs used a constant-region primer and V-primer adapter for 15 to 25 PCR cycles. TCRdb fed the reads into MiXCR, producing one record per CDR3 protein. The profile covers 5,900 or so distinct CDR3 sequences, with about four fifths appearing a single time and around 6.5% taken by the ten largest. These receptor sequences come from a human donor with advanced metastatic prostate, ovarian, gallbladder or colorectal cancer (not recorded which). This table probably holds off-target reads from a library built for another chain.

This clonotype is termed large (0.1 to 1%). The chain links TRBV9 to TRBJ1-2; TRBD1 agrees at 10 bases. The germline V gene encodes CDR1 SGDLS and CDR2 YYNGEE. With 2 bases clipped from V and 4 bases from J, the junction kept 2 bases outside the gene matches. This CDR3 region has 14 residues. The CDR3 sequence is CASSVGQGSYGYTF. The DNA for the CDR3 is TGTGCCAGCAGCGTGGGACAGGGGAGCTATGGCTACACCTTC.

The rearrangement links TRBV6-8 to TRBJ1-6, with 9 bases that match TRBD1. This CDR3 contains 14 residues. Trimming took 6 bases from V and 7 from J; bases not matched to a gene: 4. Germline V lookup: CDR1 MNHGY, CDR2 SAAAGT. The CDR3 nucleotides read TGTGCCAGCAGGGAGGGACAGGGCAATTCACCCCTCCACTTT. Encoded protein: CASREGQGNSPLHF.

The gene calls are TRBV29-1 and TRBJ1-1, with TRBD1 matching over 7 bases. Germline-derived CDR1 and CDR2 are SQVTM and ANQGSEA. The CDR3 spans 14 residues. V gave up 1 base and J gave up 6 bases; unmatched junction bases: 8. CDR3 in DNA: TGCAGCGTTGAAGGGACAGGTAAAATTTCTGAAGCTTTCTTT. It yields the protein CSVEGTGKISEAFF.

The rearrangement links TRBV4-2 to TRBJ2-7; D is perhaps TRBD2 (6 bases). With 0 bases removed from V and 2 bases from J, the gap between germline ends came to 14 bases. Germline loops: CDR1 LGHNA, CDR2 YNFKEQ. The CDR3 extends over 16 amino acids. This CDR3 is CASSQDPSGRTYEQYF. The CDR3, as DNA: TGTGCCAGCAGCCAAGATCCCAGCGGGCGAACCTACGAGCAGTACTTC.

The V and J genes are TRBV30 and TRBJ1-2; D perhaps matches TRBD1 (6 bases). CDR3 length: 14 amino acids. In germline, CDR1 is GTSNPN, CDR2 SVGIG (reference sequence). V was cut by 0 bases and J by 2 bases, with 10 bases left in between. CDR3 nucleotide sequence: TGTGCCTGGAGTGTTGGAACAGGGAACTATGGCTACACCTTC. Encoded protein: CAWSVGTGNYGYTF.

The V gene is TRBV18, the J gene TRBJ1-5; D unclear. CDR3 size: 14 residues. Trimming shortened V by 5 bases and J by 4 bases, and 12 bases separated the two germline ends. Germline V gene lookup returns CDR1 KGHSH and CDR2 LQKENI. The CDR3 protein is CASSAVPGNQPQHF. The CDR3 bases are TGTGCCAGCTCAGCGGTGCCCGGAAATCAGCCCCAGCATTTT. The entire variable domain, with the rest obtained from reference TRBV18 and TRBJ1-5, is as follows: NAGVMQNPRHLVRRRGQEARLRCSPMKGHSHVYWYRQLPEEGLKFMVYLQKENIIDESGMPKERFSAEFPKEGPSILRIQQVVRGDSAAYFCASSAVPGNQPQHFGDGTRLSIL.

This clonotype was observed a few times. The V gene is TRBV30, the J gene TRBJ2-3; D remains ambiguous. V was shortened by 2 bases and J by 0 bases, with 12 bases between the two germline ends. Germline lookup yields CDR1 GTSNPN and CDR2 SVGIG (reference sequence). This CDR3 has 15 residues. Written as DNA, the CDR3 is TGTGCCTGGAGTTTGGGAATCTCTAGCACAGATACGCAGTATTTT. This sequence encodes CAWSLGISSTDTQYF.

This clonotype was detected a few times. The CDR3 nucleotides are TGTGCCAGCAGCCAAGATCCCGGGAGGAGGACTGAAGCTTTCTTT. This translates into CASSQDPGRRTEAFF. The V and J genes are TRBV4-2 and TRBJ1-1; no clear D. Trimming pared 0 bases from V and 5 bases from J, leaving 13 bases between. Germline V lookup: CDR1 LGHNA, CDR2 YNFKEQ. The CDR3 extends over 15 amino acids.

Only a few counts were recorded for this clonotype. The chain carries TRBV28 and TRBJ2-3; a possible D gene is TRBD1 (5 bases). The ends were cut back, 5 bases at V and 3 bases at J, with 9 bases in the middle. Germline-derived CDR1 and CDR2 are MDHEN and SYDVKM. This CDR3 contains 13 residues. The CDR3 loop reads CASSVPGTDTQYF. In DNA, the CDR3 is TGTGCCAGCAGTGTGCCAGGGACAGATACGCAGTATTTT. Variable domain in full (rest from reference TRBV28 and TRBJ2-3): DVKVTQSSRYLVKRTGEKVFLECVQDMDHENMFWYRQDPGLGLRLIYFSYDVKMKEKGDIPEGYSVSREKKERFSLILESASTNQTSMYLCASSVPGTDTQYFGPGTRLTVL.

The gene calls are TRBV23-1 and TRBJ2-3, with 10 bases aligning to TRBD2. TRBV23-1 is recorded as an ORF, its role being uncertain. The junction had 11 bases not matched to a gene; V was cut back by 5 bases and J by 6 bases. The CDR3 extends over 16 amino acids. The CDR3 DNA sequence: TGCGCCAGCAGTTCTGTGGCTAGCGGGAGTATGGATACGCAGTATTTT. Translating it yields CASSSVASGSMDTQYF.

The CDR3 sequence is CASSLDRGYDTDTQYF. For the CDR3, the DNA is TGTGCCAGCAGCCTGGACAGGGGGTACGACACAGATACGCAGTATTTT. The rearrangement links TRBV7-2 to TRBJ2-3; TRBD1 agrees at 10 bases. CDR1 is SGHTA and CDR2 is FQGNSA in the germline V gene. Losses at the gene ends were 5 bases for V and 2 bases for J; bases not matched to a gene: 7. The length of the CDR3 is 16 residues.

This chain uses TRBV12-3 or TRBV12-4 with TRBJ1-5; D unresolved. There are 13 residues in the CDR3. Between the trimmed V and J ends, which lost 5 bases and 2 bases, there was a span of 7 bases. The CDR3 sequence is CASSPAGNQPQHF. For the CDR3, the DNA is TGTGCCAGCAGTCCCGCCGGCAATCAGCCCCAGCATTTT.

This clonotype was recorded only once. The V gene is TRBV19, the J gene TRBJ1-2; D unresolved. The germline V gene has CDR1 LNHDA and CDR2 SQIVND (reference sequence). The CDR3 loop spans 16 amino acids. Trimming cost V 7 bases and J 0 bases, with 18 bases left between them. CDR3 protein: CASTKTKGTTNYGYTF. CDR3 bases: TGTGCCAGTACTAAAACAAAAGGAACTACTAACTATGGCTACACCTTC.

The rearrangement uses TRBV5-1 and TRBJ2-3, with D unresolved. This CDR3 spans 14 amino acids. V was trimmed by 1 base and J by 1 base, leaving 7 bases between them. Germline CDR1 and CDR2: SGHRS and YFSETQ. CDR3 sequence: CASSLWPGTDTQYF. Written as DNA, the CDR3 is TGCGCCAGCAGCTTGTGGCCCGGCACAGATACGCAGTATTTT.

The chain joins TRBV20-1 to TRBJ2-7; the D gene is possibly TRBD2 (6 bases). The germline V gene encodes CDR1 DFQATT and CDR2 SNEGSKA (reference sequence). The length of the CDR3 is 14 residues. The V gene lost 3 bases and the J gene lost 4 bases, with 16 bases spanning the gap. CDR3 in amino acids: CSARRPGLQYEQYF. For the CDR3, the DNA is TGCAGTGCTAGGCGGCCGGGACTTCAATACGAGCAGTACTTC.

The chain links TRBV29-1 to TRBJ2-1, with 7 nucleotides matching TRBD2. V lost 7 bases to trimming and J lost 6 bases; unmatched junction nucleotides: 9. The CDR3 consists of 13 residues. CDR1 and CDR2 (germline): SQVTM, ANQGSEA. The CDR3 protein is CSAGTKGPNEQFF. The CDR3 nucleotides read TGCAGCGCCGGGACTAAAGGACCCAATGAGCAGTTCTTC.

The chain joins TRBV20-1 to TRBJ1-6; tentatively, D is TRBD1 (6 bases). Trimming removed 3 bases from V and 8 bases from J, with 11 bases in between. The CDR3 runs to 13 residues. CDR1 is DFQATT, CDR2 SNEGSKA, per germline (reference sequence). The CDR3 nucleotides are TGCAGTGCTAGCGACAGGACCCATTCACCCCTCCACTTT. The encoded protein is CSASDRTHSPLHF.

V is TRBV28 and J is TRBJ1-5; D possibly corresponds to TRBD1 (5 bases). Deletions cut 2 bases from V and 5 bases from J, with 10 bases between. CDR1 is MDHEN, CDR2 SYDVKM, per germline. This CDR3 has 14 residues. CDR3 DNA sequence: TGTGCCAGCAGTTTACTTAGGGGACATCAGCCCCAGCATTTT. It codes for CASSLLRGHQPQHF.

This clonotype was observed a single time. The chain combines TRBV11-1 with TRBJ2-5; 9 nucleotides agree with TRBD1. With V trimmed by 5 bases and J by 4 bases, 5 bases remained unmatched. CDR3 size: 14 residues. CDR1 is SGHAT, CDR2 FQDESV, per germline (reference sequence). The CDR3: CASSVDRGGETQYF. Here the CDR3 DNA reads TGTGCCAGCAGCGTGGACAGGGGTGGAGAGACCCAGTACTTC.

The V gene is TRBV19, the J gene TRBJ2-5; 7 nucleotides agree with TRBD2. The CDR3 spans 16 residues. With 5 bases clipped from V and 1 base from J, the junction kept 10 bases outside the gene matches. From germline, CDR1 is LNHDA and CDR2 SQIVND (reference sequence). Here the CDR3 reads CASSPRGRVPQETQYF. In DNA, the CDR3 is TGTGCCAGTAGTCCTCGAGGGAGGGTCCCCCAAGAGACCCAGTACTTC.

This clonotype was counted only a few times. The gene calls are TRBV20-1 and TRBJ2-1; D possibly corresponds to TRBD2 (7 bases). The V gene's germline CDR1 is DFQATT and CDR2 SNEGSKA (reference sequence). V lost 5 bases, J lost 6 bases, and 17 bases lay in between. The CDR3 runs 14 residues. CDR3: CSAATGGGFNEQFF. The CDR3 DNA reads as TGCAGTGCTGCGACGGGCGGGGGCTTCAATGAGCAGTTCTTC.

This chain uses TRBV20-1 with TRBJ2-7; D perhaps matches TRBD1 (5 bases). The CDR3 extends over 14 amino acids. V lost 2 bases, J lost 4 bases, and 15 bases lay in between. From germline, CDR1 is DFQATT and CDR2 SNEGSKA (reference sequence). The CDR3 loop is CSARPITPGYEQYF. CDR3 sequence (DNA): TGCAGTGCTAGACCCATAACCCCAGGGTACGAGCAGTACTTC.

V usage is TRBV2 and J usage is TRBJ2-3; 8 nucleotides match TRBD2. V gave up 7 bases and J gave up 1 base; unmatched junction bases: 10. The CDR3 totals 16 residues. From germline, CDR1 is SNHLY and CDR2 FYNNEI. The CDR3 region has the DNA TGTGCCAGCATATACCCAAGCGGGAGTGGCACAGATACGCAGTATTTT. Its protein is CASIYPSGSGTDTQYF.

The V call is TRBV7-2, the J call TRBJ2-1; 9 bases map to TRBD2. CDR3 length: 16 residues. V was pared by 0 bases and J by 8 bases, with 8 bases of the junction left unmatched. Germline V gives CDR1 SGHTA, CDR2 FQGNSA. CDR3: CASSLARGLAQDEQFF. DNA of the CDR3: TGTGCCAGCAGCTTAGCCCGGGGACTAGCTCAGGATGAGCAGTTCTTC.

This clonotype was seen a handful of times. This chain's CDR3 is CASSRTGREQYF. CDR3 nucleotides: TGTGCCAGCAGTAGGACAGGTCGCGAGCAGTACTTC. This chain connects TRBV6-5 to TRBJ2-7, with 7 nucleotides matching TRBD1. The CDR3 spans 12 residues. Losses at the gene ends were 5 bases for V and 6 bases for J; bases not matched to a gene: 4. CDR1 and CDR2 (germline): MNHEY, SVGAGI.

This clonotype was counted once. This chain joins TRBV20-1 and TRBJ2-5, with 14 bases aligning to TRBD2. The CDR3 is made up of 15 amino acids. In germline, CDR1 is DFQATT, CDR2 SNEGSKA (reference sequence). Here the CDR3 reads CSAGTSGGEKKAQYF. The CDR3 coding sequence is TGCAGCGCCGGGACTAGCGGGGGTGAAAAGAAGGCCCAGTACTTC.

V usage is TRBV11-2 and J usage is TRBJ2-7; D remains ambiguous. Germline V gives CDR1 SGHAT, CDR2 FQNNGV. This CDR3 contains 16 residues. V lost 1 base and J 3 bases, leaving 16 bases between the germline ends. The CDR3 is CASSLGVGPRNYEQYF. The CDR3 DNA reads TGTGCCAGCAGCTTAGGAGTAGGCCCCAGAAACTACGAGCAGTACTTC.

The gene calls are TRBV6-1 and TRBJ2-3; D possibly corresponds to TRBD2 (6 bases). Germline-derived CDR1 and CDR2 are MNHNS and SASEGT. V was clipped by 11 bases and J by 2 bases, with 14 bases between them. The CDR3 loop spans 13 amino acids. CDR3 loop: CAVAEVFTDTQYF. For the CDR3, the DNA is TGTGCCGTAGCGGAGGTTTTCACAGATACGCAGTATTTT.

The chain carries TRBV7-2 and TRBJ1-1, with 7 bases that match TRBD1. There are 14 residues in the CDR3. CDR1 and CDR2 from the germline V gene are SGHTA and FQGNSA. The ends lost 5 bases at V and 4 bases at J; junction bases unmatched: 7. CDR3: CASSRRQGSTEAFF. In nucleotides, the CDR3 is TGTGCCAGCAGCAGGAGACAGGGTAGCACTGAAGCTTTCTTT.

V usage is TRBV20-1 and J usage is TRBJ1-5; a possible D gene is TRBD1 (5 bases). The CDR3 runs 14 residues. V shed 5 bases and J shed 3 bases, with 14 bases lying between them. Per the germline V gene, CDR1 is DFQATT and CDR2 is SNEGSKA (reference sequence). The CDR3 DNA reads TGCAGTGCTGGGAGTCAGGGCGTCAATCAGCCCCAGCATTTT. Encoded protein: CSAGSQGVNQPQHF.

V usage is TRBV12-3 or TRBV12-4 and J usage is TRBJ2-1; the D gene is possibly TRBD2 (5 bases). The CDR3 loop spans 13 amino acids. Trimming removed 6 bases from V and 6 bases from J, with 12 bases in between. The CDR3 nucleotides read TGTGCCAGCAGGAATCTGGGGAGCAATGAGCAGTTCTTC. Amino acid sequence: CASRNLGSNEQFF.

The chain is built from TRBV20-1 and TRBJ2-3, with D maybe TRBD1 (5 bases). Germline CDR1 DFQATT, CDR2 SNEGSKA (reference sequence). Trimming pared 5 bases from V and 7 bases from J, leaving 10 bases between. The CDR3 covers 11 residues. CDR3 nucleotides: TGCAGTGCTCTCAGGGCTAATACGCAGTATTTT. It specifies CSALRANTQYF.